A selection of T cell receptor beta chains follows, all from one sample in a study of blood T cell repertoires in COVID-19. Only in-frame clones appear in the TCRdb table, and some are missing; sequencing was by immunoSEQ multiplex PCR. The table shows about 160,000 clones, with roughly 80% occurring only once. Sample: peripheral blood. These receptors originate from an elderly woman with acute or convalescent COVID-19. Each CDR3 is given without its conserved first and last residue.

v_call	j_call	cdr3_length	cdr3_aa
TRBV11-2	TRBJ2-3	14	ASSLGLAGRTDTQY
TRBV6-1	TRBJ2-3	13	ASSELATGTDTQY
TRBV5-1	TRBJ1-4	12	ASSLEGHREKLF
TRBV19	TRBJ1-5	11	ASIGQGQGPQH
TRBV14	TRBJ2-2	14	ASSHIRSTNTGELF
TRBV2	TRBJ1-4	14	ASRVGTGWAREKLF
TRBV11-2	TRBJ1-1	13	ASSLGQGMNTEAF
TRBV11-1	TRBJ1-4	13	ASSFGQGQSEKLF
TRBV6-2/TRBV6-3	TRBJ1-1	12	ASSYNNRDTEAF
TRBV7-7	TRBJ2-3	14	ASSLAGTGNSDTQY
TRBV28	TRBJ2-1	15	ASSFHLLAGISNEQF
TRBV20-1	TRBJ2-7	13	SASDGGLSSYEQY
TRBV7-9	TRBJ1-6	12	ASSLQVNNSPLH
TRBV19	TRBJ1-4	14	ASRPRDRGRNEKLF
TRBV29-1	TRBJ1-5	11	SVGEGRNQPQH
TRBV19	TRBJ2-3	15	ASSIGSQGIGTDTQY
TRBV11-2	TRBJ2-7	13	ASSKTSGAHYEQY
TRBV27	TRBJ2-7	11	ASSPTGPYEQY
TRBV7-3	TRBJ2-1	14	ASSYQGQGALGEQF
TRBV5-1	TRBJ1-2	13	ASRMNSPDSYGYT
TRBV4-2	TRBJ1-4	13	ASSQDRGAGEKLF
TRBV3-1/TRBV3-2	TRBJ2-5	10	ASSQTMETQY
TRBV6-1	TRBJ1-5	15	ASSDSRQGFGNQPQH
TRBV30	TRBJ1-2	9	ASGSRYGYT
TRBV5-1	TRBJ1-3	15	ASSFQGSYTTGNTIY
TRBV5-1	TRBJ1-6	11	ASGHGNNSPLH
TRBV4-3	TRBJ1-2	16	ASSQDPDSYTEPYGYT
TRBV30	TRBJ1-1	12	AWDPGQGFTEAF
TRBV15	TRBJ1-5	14	ATSRQGQGSNQPQH
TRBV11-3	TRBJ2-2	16	ASSPGGGLTFHPGELF
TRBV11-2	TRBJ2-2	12	ASNTQGNTGELF
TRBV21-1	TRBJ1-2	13	ASSSRTGREEGYT
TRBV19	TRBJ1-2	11	ASSGVGDYGYT
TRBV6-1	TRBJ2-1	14	ASSEFSASSYNEQF
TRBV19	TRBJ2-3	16	ASSTLNPGLGTTDTQY
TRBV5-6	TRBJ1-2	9	ASSLRGGYT
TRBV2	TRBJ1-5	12	ASAWTGGRQPQH
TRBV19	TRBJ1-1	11	ASLDSPWTEAF
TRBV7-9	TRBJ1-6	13	ASSLAQGGNSPLH
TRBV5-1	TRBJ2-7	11	ASMFTDDYEQY
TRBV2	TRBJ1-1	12	ASRWDSTNTEAF
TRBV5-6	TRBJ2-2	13	ASSLLAADTGELF
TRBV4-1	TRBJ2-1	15	ASSQADLGATYNEQF
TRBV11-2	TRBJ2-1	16	ASSVGRAGTHLRNEQF
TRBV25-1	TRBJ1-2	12	ASRGTGEGYGYT